This is a list of T cell receptor beta chains from one sample in a study of blood T cells in healthy people across ages. TCRdb re-derived calls from the 5' RACE reads in MiXCR, one entry per CDR3 protein. The table has roughly 700,000 distinct CDR3 sequences, approximately 50% seen once. The sample comprised blood. These receptors all stem from a woman aged 55-70 years in good health. The CDR3 runs from the conserved cysteine through the conserved F or W. The D gene is left open where the match is weak. Clone size appears in some rows only: once, few, many, or a class for an expanded clone.

d_gene	abundance	v_gene	j_gene	CDR3aa	CDR3nt
NA	few	TRBV20-1	TRBJ1-2	CSVARVYGNYGYTF	TGCAGTGTGGCCAGGGTATACGGTAACTATGGCTACACCTTC
TRBD1	NA	TRBV29-1	TRBJ2-7	CSAIRGQLGYEQYF	TGCAGCGCGATACGGGGACAGTTGGGGTACGAGCAGTACTTC
TRBD1	NA	TRBV6-5	TRBJ2-7	CASSGGQGGFEQYF	TGTGCCAGCAGTGGGGGACAGGGGGGATTTGAGCAGTACTTC
TRBD2	NA	TRBV29-1	TRBJ2-5	CSVGESGRGETQYF	TGCAGCGTTGGGGAGAGCGGGAGGGGAGAGACCCAGTACTTC
TRBD2	once	TRBV20-1	TRBJ2-1	CSARGLAEIYNEQFF	TGCAGTGCTAGAGGCCTAGCGGAGATCTACAATGAGCAGTTCTTC
NA	NA	TRBV7-7	TRBJ2-5	CASPGLLQGDYETQYF	TGTGCCAGCCCGGGGTTACTACAGGGTGATTATGAGACCCAGTACTTC
TRBD1	many	TRBV20-1	TRBJ2-7	CSARGWETGGRYEQYF	TGCAGTGCTAGAGGATGGGAAACAGGGGGCCGCTACGAGCAGTACTTC
NA	NA	TRBV7-9	TRBJ2-5	CASSTLQETQYF	TGTGCCAGCAGCACCCTACAAGAGACCCAGTACTTC
NA	NA	TRBV3-1	TRBJ2-3	CASSQVTGGGGEYF	TGTGCCAGCAGCCAAGTAACAGGCGGAGGGGGCGAGTATTTT
NA	NA	TRBV2	TRBJ2-6	CAYWRSGANVLTF	TGTGCCTACTGGAGGTCTGGGGCCAACGTCCTGACTTTC
NA	NA	TRBV18	TRBJ2-2	CASSPLTVKNTGELFF	TGTGCCAGCTCACCCCTGACAGTTAAGAACACCGGGGAGCTGTTTTTT
NA	NA	TRBV24-1	TRBJ2-5	CATSDTSYRETRYF	TGTGCCACCAGTGACACCTCATATAGGGAGACCCGGTACTTC
TRBD2	few	TRBV5-1	TRBJ2-5	CASKTGGGQETQYF	TGCGCCAGCAAAACGGGAGGGGGCCAAGAGACCCAGTACTTC
NA	NA	TRBV7-3	TRBJ2-1	CASSLGSSNINEQFF	TGTGCCAGCAGCTTAGGCAGTTCCAATATCAATGAGCAGTTCTTC